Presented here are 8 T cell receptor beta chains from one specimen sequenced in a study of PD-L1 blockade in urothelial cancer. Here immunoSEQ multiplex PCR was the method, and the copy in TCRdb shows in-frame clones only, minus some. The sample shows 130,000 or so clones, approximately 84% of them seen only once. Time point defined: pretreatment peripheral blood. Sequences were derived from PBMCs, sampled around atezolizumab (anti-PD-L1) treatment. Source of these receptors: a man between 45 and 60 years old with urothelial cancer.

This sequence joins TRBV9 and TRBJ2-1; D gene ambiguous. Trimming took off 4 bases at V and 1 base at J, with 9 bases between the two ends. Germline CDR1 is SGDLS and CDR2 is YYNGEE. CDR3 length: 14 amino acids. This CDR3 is CASSLSGSYNEQFF. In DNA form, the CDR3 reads TGTGCCAGCAGCCTGTCAGGTTCCTACAATGAGCAGTTCTTC.

DNA for the CDR3: TGTGCCAGCACCTACAGAGACACTGAAGCTTTCTTT. It encodes CASTYRDTEAFF. The chain employs TRBV6-6 and TRBJ1-1; D call uncertain. The CDR3 length is 12 residues. V dropped 7 bases and J dropped 3 bases, with 9 bases sitting between them. Germline V gene sequence: CDR1 MNHNY, CDR2 SVGAGI (reference sequence).

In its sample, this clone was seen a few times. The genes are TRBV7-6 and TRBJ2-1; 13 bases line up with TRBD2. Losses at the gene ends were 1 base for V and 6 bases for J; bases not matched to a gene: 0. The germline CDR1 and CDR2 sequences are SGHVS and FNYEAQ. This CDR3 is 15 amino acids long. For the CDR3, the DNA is TGTGCCAGCAGCTTAGGGACTAGCGGGGGCAATGAGCAGTTCTTC. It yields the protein CASSLGTSGGNEQFF. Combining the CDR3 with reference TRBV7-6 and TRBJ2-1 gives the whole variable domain GAGVSQSPRYKVTKRGQDVALRCDPISGHVSLYWYRQALGQGPEFLTYFNYEAQQDKSGLPNDRFSAERPEGSISTLTIQRTEQRDSAMYRCASSLGTSGGNEQFFGPGTRLTVL.

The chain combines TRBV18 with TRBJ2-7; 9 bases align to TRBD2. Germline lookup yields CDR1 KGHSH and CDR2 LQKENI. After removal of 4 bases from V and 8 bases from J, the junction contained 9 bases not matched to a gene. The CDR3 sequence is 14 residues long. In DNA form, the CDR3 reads TGTGCCAGCTCACAGCAGCGGGAGGTTGGTAAGCAGTACTTC. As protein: CASSQQREVGKQYF.

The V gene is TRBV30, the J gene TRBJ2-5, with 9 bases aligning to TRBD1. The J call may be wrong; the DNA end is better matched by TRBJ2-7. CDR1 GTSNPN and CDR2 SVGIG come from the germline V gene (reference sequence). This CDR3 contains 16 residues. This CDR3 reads CAWSGLEITGGHEQYF. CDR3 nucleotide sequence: TGTGCCTGGAGTGGGCTTGAGATTACAGGGGGCCACGAGCAGTACTTC.

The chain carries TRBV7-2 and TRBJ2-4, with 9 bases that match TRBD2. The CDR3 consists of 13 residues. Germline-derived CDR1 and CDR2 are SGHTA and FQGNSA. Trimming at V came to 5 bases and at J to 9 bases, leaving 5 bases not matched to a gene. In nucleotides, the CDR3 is TGTGCCAGCAGCCAAGCGGGGGGTCGCATTCAGTACTTC. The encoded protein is CASSQAGGRIQYF.

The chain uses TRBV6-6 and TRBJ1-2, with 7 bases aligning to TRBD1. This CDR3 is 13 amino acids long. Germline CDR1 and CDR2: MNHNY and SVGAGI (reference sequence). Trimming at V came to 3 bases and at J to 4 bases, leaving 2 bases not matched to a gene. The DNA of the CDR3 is TGTGCCAGCAGTTATGGGGACAGCTATGGCTACACCTTC. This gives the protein CASSYGDSYGYTF.

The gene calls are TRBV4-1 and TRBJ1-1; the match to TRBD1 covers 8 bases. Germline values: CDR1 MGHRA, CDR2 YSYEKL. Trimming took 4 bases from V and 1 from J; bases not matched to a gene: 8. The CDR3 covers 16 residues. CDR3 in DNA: TGCGCCAGCAGCCGAGATGACAGGGGACCGAACACTGAAGCTTTCTTT. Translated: CASSRDDRGPNTEAFF.